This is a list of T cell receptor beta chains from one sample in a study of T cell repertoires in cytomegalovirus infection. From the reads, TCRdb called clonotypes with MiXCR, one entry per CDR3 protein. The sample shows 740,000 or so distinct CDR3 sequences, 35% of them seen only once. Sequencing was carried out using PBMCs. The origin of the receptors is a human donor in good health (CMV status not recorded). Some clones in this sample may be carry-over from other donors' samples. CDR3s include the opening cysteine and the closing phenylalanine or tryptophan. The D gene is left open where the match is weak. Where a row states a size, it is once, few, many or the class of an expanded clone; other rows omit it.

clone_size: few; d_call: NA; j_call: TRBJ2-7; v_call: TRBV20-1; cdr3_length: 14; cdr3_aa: CSGSGEIRAYEQYF; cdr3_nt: TGCAGTGGTAGCGGTGAGATCAGGGCCTACGAGCAGTACTTC
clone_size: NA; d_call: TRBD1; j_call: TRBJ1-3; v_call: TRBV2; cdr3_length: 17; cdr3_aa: CASSAIVLGGTGNTIYF; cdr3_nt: TGTGCCAGCAGTGCCATTGTTTTAGGGGGCACTGGAAACACCATATATTTT
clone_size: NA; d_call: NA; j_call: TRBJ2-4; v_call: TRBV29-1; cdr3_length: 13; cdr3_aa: CSVEGHDKNIQYF; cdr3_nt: TGCAGCGTTGAAGGGCACGACAAAAACATTCAGTACTTC
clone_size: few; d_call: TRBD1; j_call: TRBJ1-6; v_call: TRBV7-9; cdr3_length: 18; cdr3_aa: CASSPPLSGQGPNSPLHF; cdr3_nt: TGTGCCAGCAGCCCCCCGCTGTCGGGACAGGGCCCAAATTCACCCCTCCACTTT
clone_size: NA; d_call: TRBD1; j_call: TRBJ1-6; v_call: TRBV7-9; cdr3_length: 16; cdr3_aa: CASSLVKTGDNSPLHF; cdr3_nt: TGTGCCAGCAGCTTAGTCAAGACAGGGGATAATTCACCCCTCCACTTT
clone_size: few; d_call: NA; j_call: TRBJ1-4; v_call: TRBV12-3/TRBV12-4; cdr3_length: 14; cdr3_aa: CASSLSGTGEKLFF; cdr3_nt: TGTGCCAGCAGTTTATCAGGGACCGGCGAAAAACTGTTTTTT
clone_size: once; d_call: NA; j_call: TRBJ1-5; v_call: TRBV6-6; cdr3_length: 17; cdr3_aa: CARTLPPGGSSNQPQHF; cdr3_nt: TGTGCCCGCACCCTCCCGCCGGGGGGCTCGAGCAATCAGCCCCAGCATTTT
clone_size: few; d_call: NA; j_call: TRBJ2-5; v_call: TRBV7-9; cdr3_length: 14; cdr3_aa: CASSPSPVQETQYF; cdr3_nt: TGTGCCAGCAGCCCGTCCCCGGTCCAAGAGACCCAGTACTTC
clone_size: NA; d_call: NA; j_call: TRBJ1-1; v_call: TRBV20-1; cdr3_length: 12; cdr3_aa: CSARTGRPEAFF; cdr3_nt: TGCAGTGCTCGGACGGGACGTCCTGAAGCTTTCTTT
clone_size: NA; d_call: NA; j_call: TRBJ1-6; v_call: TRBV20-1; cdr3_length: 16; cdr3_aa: CSASFGSQAYNSPLHF; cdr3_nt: TGCAGTGCTAGTTTCGGGTCCCAGGCTTATAATTCACCCCTCCACTTT